This TCR beta chain was recorded in a study of blood T cell repertoires in COVID-19. Only in-frame clones appear in the TCRdb table, and some are missing; sequencing was by immunoSEQ multiplex PCR. The data contain about 190,000 clones, 80% of them singletons. Germline loops: CDR1 SGHRS, CDR2 YFSETQ. The CDR3 consists of 16 residues. The germline V and J ends were trimmed by 1 base and 4 bases, with 12 bases remaining between them. The receptor's source is a man aged 55-75 years with acute or convalescent COVID-19. The sequenced material came from peripheral blood. The chain has TRBV5-1 and TRBJ2-6, with D maybe TRBD1 (5 bases). The CDR3, as DNA: TGCGCCAGCAGCTTGATCCTAGGGGTAGGGGCCAACGTCCTGACTTTC. Protein: CASSLILGVGANVLTF.